This T cell receptor beta chain was retrieved from a study of cytomegalovirus exposure and HLA in healthy donors. The primer mix had 60 Vbeta and 13 Jbeta primers. This table comes from immunoSEQ multiplex PCR, and its TCRdb copy is limited to in-frame clones, with some not included. The data contain 200,000 to 250,000 clones, 78% of them singletons. In germline, CDR1 is MGHRA, CDR2 YSYEKL. The CDR3 is made up of 14 amino acids. Regarding this clone: Its antigen is undetermined.

Study-level findings and limits: Listed as cytomegalovirus-associated were 150 to 200 TCR beta chains. Because they were indistinguishable, some V segments, including TRBV6-2 and TRBV6-3, were excluded.

V and J are TRBV4-1 and TRBJ2-5; TRBD1 aligns across 7 bases. Gene TRBJ2-7 matches the end of the DNA better, so the J call may be wrong. This TCR derives from a male donor in good health and CMV-seronegative. The sequenced sample consisted of PBMCs. DNA of the CDR3: TGCGCCAGCAGCCCGGGACAGAGCTCCTACGAGCAGTACTTC. Translation gives CASSPGQSSYEQYF.